This TCR beta chain was recorded in a study of blood T cells in healthy people across ages. Per the germline V gene, CDR1 is MNHEY and CDR2 is SMNVEV (reference sequence). Trimming took off 0 bases at V and 5 bases at J, with 15 bases between the two ends. This CDR3 has 16 amino acids. Then a second PCR, running about 6 to 11 cycles, was carried out with a sample-barcoded 5' primer and a J-beta primer mix. MiXCR was run by TCRdb on the 5' RACE reads, yielding one entry per CDR3 protein. The sample consists of under 1,100,000 distinct CDR3 sequences, roughly 24% of them appearing once. This clonotype was counted only a few times. These data were likewise used in another study, on T cells of mothers and their children. According to that study: A few mothers and their six children, all healthy Caucasians, donated. A primer called M1S, used in the second PCR, added sample barcodes and 2-4 random nucleotides.

The chain carries TRBV27 and TRBJ2-3; maybe TRBD2 (5 bases). The clonotype was recovered from a girl between 2 and 10 years old in good health. Source material: blood. The CDR3 spells CASSLSVRASEDTQYF. The CDR3 nucleotides are TGTGCCAGCAGTTTATCGGTGAGGGCTTCGGAAGATACGCAGTATTTT.